Following are 4 T cell receptor beta chains from one sample sequenced in a study of blood T cell repertoires in COVID-19. Profiling relied on immunoSEQ multiplex PCR, and the TCRdb table lists in-frame clones only, not all of them. The sample includes fewer than 200,000 clones, around 74% of them seen just once. Sequenced material: peripheral blood. These receptors came from a woman older than 75 with acute or convalescent COVID-19.

V is TRBV18 and J is TRBJ1-1; 8 nucleotides agree with TRBD1. The CDR3 contains 14 residues. Trimming removed 6 bases from V and 1 base from J; junction bases left unmatched: 4. The germline V gene encodes CDR1 KGHSH and CDR2 LQKENI. The CDR3 DNA follows: TGTGCCAGCTCTACTACAGGGGGGAACACTGAAGCTTTCTTT. This gives the protein CASSTTGGNTEAFF.

The chain couples TRBV7-2 to TRBJ2-7, with TRBD2 matching over 14 bases. Germline-derived CDR1 and CDR2 are SGHTA and FQGNSA. Losses at the gene ends were 6 bases for V and 3 bases for J; bases not matched to a gene: 7. This CDR3 region has 16 residues. The CDR3: CASRRGLAGEIYEQYF. DNA for the CDR3: TGTGCCAGCAGAAGGGGACTAGCGGGGGAGATCTACGAGCAGTACTTC.

The count of this clone is one. V and J are TRBV18 and TRBJ2-7; 7 bases map to TRBD2. Germline V gives CDR1 KGHSH, CDR2 LQKENI. The CDR3 totals 14 residues. The V and J ends lost 2 bases and 6 bases, in that order; junction bases with no gene match: 7. The CDR3 DNA sequence: TGTGCCAGCTCACCATTGACATCGGGGGGCGAGCAGTACTTC. Its translation is CASSPLTSGGEQYF.

V gene TRBV7-8 combines with J gene TRBJ2-7, with D tentatively TRBD2 (6 bases). The germline CDR1 and CDR2 sequences are SGHVS and FQNEAQ. There are 15 residues in the CDR3. With 2 bases removed from V and 2 bases from J, the gap between germline ends came to 13 bases. CDR3 bases: TGTGCCAGCAGCTTAAGCTCGCGGGGACCCTACGAGCAGTACTTC. Amino acids: CASSLSSRGPYEQYF.